Below are 9 T cell receptor beta chains sequenced from a single sample in a study of blood T cell repertoires in COVID-19. Generated by immunoSEQ multiplex PCR, the TCRdb table keeps only in-frame clones and is missing some. This sample carries approximately 320,000 clones, under 95% of them seen once, and the ten largest clones take around 2.7%. Input material: PBMCs or T cells enriched from blood (not recorded which). The origin of the receptors is a man aged 60 to 75 who had recovered from COVID-19.

The table lists this clone with a few counts. V usage is TRBV4-2 and J usage is TRBJ2-7; the D is unclear. Trimming removed 1 base at V and 5 bases at J, with 12 bases between. Germline CDR1 reads LGHNA; CDR2 reads YNFKEQ. The CDR3 is 14 amino acids. This chain's CDR3 is CASSQVPGPDEQYF. DNA for the CDR3: TGTGCCAGCAGCCAAGTTCCGGGTCCGGACGAGCAGTACTTC.

The chain has TRBV7-8 and TRBJ2-2; 7 nucleotides align to TRBD1. The germline CDR1 and CDR2 sequences are SGHVS and FQNEAQ. Germline trimming cut 7 bases from V and 3 bases from J; bases unmatched to any gene: 8. The CDR3 loop spans 15 amino acids. In DNA form, the CDR3 reads TGTGCCAGCACCTTGACAGGGATGGACACCGGGGAGCTGTTTTTT. This gives the protein CASTLTGMDTGELFF.

The chain combines TRBV27 with TRBJ2-7; the D gene is possibly TRBD1 (5 bases). The ends were cut back, 5 bases at V and 2 bases at J, with 10 bases in the middle. The CDR3 loop spans 13 amino acids. Looked up from germline, CDR1 is MNHEY and CDR2 is SMNVEV (reference sequence). The CDR3 DNA is TGTGCCAGCAGTCCCGACAGAACCTACGAGCAGTACTTC. Translated, it gives CASSPDRTYEQYF.

In this sample, this clone turned up a few times. This sequence joins TRBV4-1 and TRBJ2-6; D may be TRBD1 (6 bases). This CDR3 has 17 residues. In germline, CDR1 is MGHRA, CDR2 YSYEKL. Trimming pared 1 base from V and 1 base from J, leaving 11 bases between. The CDR3 sequence: CASSQVVQGSGANVLTF. Written as DNA, the CDR3 is TGCGCCAGCAGCCAAGTTGTTCAGGGGTCTGGGGCCAACGTCCTGACTTTC.

The rearrangement uses TRBV18 and TRBJ1-6, with no clear D. The CDR3 covers 12 residues. With 0 bases removed from V and 10 bases from J, the gap between germline ends came to 4 bases. Looked up from germline, CDR1 is KGHSH and CDR2 is LQKENI. The CDR3 DNA follows: TGTGCCAGCTCACCACCGGCATCACCCCTCCACTTT. Protein sequence: CASSPPASPLHF.

The chain links TRBV7-8 to TRBJ2-5; the D gene is possibly TRBD1 (5 bases). Germline-derived CDR1 and CDR2 are SGHVS and FQNEAQ. Trimming cost V 2 bases and J 4 bases, with 8 bases left between them. CDR3 length: 13 residues. The CDR3 here is CASSLTGPETQYF. The CDR3 DNA follows: TGTGCCAGCAGCTTAACAGGACCAGAGACCCAGTACTTC.

J is TRBJ1-2 and V is TRBV11-2, with 7 nucleotides matching TRBD1. The CDR3 is 16 amino acids. CDR1 is SGHAT and CDR2 is FQNNGV in the germline V gene. Trimming removed 3 bases from V and 4 bases from J; junction bases left unmatched: 11. Here the CDR3 reads CASSLTGTVIVYGYTF. As DNA, the CDR3 is TGTGCCAGCAGCTTGACCGGGACAGTCATAGTCTATGGCTACACCTTC.

J is TRBJ2-2 and V is TRBV5-6; D is undetermined. Germline V gene lookup returns CDR1 SGHDT and CDR2 YYEEEE. The CDR3 runs 14 residues. Trimming stripped 1 base from V and 0 bases from J, with 4 bases between. Written as DNA, the CDR3 is TGTGCCAGCAGCTTGACGGCGAACACCGGGGAGCTGTTTTTT. Translated: CASSLTANTGELFF.

This clone was detected only a few times. The chain combines TRBV27 with TRBJ1-3; 8 bases map to TRBD1. V lost 5 bases, J lost 3 bases, and 6 bases stayed unmatched. CDR3 length: 15 residues. Germline lookup yields CDR1 MNHEY and CDR2 SMNVEV (reference sequence). This CDR3 reads CASSPTGAFGNTIYF. In nucleotides, the CDR3 is TGTGCCAGCAGTCCGACAGGGGCCTTTGGAAACACCATATATTTT.